The TCR beta chain described here comes from a study of technical replicates of blood from a handful of donors. CDR1 and CDR2 from the germline V gene are SEHNR and FQNEAQ (reference sequence). This CDR3 comprises 16 residues. Trimming left V 3 bases short and J 5 bases short, with 19 bases between. TCRdb keeps only in-frame clones here, not all; method: immunoSEQ multiplex PCR. The table includes approximately 73,000 clones, over 90% detected once. V gene TRBV7-9 combines with J gene TRBJ2-5, with a weak D call TRBD2 (5 bases). The source material was T cells isolated from PBMCs. This sequence originates from a human donor in good health. The chain's CDR3 is CASSFIRMEGGETQYF. As DNA, the CDR3 is TGTGCCAGCAGCTTTATTAGAATGGAAGGCGGGGAGACCCAGTACTTC.